The rows below give T cell receptor beta chains drawn from one sample of a study of beta chain features in type 1 diabetes. Generated by immunoSEQ multiplex PCR, the TCRdb table keeps only in-frame clones and is missing some. The table lists 240,000 or so clones, about 14% of them singletons, with 0.015% to 0.02% in the top ten. The material sequenced was naive CD4+ T cells from blood. All receptors derive from a young man with type 1 diabetes. CDR3s include the opening cysteine and the closing phenylalanine or tryptophan. The D gene is left open where the match is weak. Size is stated for part of the rows, as once, few or many counts, or as a class when the clone is expanded.

size: .
V: TRBV7-2
D: .
J: TRBJ2-1
DNA: TGTGCCAGCCTCTGGGAGACAGGTGGTAGGAATGAGCAGTTCTTC
CDR3: CASLWETGGRNEQFF

size: few
V: TRBV2
D: TRBD1
J: TRBJ2-3
DNA: TGTGCCAGCAGACCCACCGGGACAGGGGGAGATACGCAGTATTTT
CDR3: CASRPTGTGGDTQYF

size: few
V: TRBV27
D: TRBD1
J: TRBJ2-2
DNA: TGTGCCAGCAGCGACCGGACAGGCACCGGGGAGCTGTTTTTT
CDR3: CASSDRTGTGELFF

size: few
V: TRBV11-2
D: TRBD1
J: TRBJ2-5
DNA: TGTGCCAGCAGCCCGGGACAGGGCCCGAGCTGGACCCAGTACTTC
CDR3: CASSPGQGPSWTQYF

size: few
V: TRBV4-1
D: .
J: TRBJ1-4
DNA: TGCGCCAGCAGCCGAGTCGGGGGGAGCCATAATGAAAAACTGTTTTTT
CDR3: CASSRVGGSHNEKLFF

size: .
V: TRBV11-2
D: TRBD2
J: TRBJ2-1
DNA: TGTGCCAGCAGCTTAGGGCCCCAGCGGGGGCTCTCCTACAATGAGCAGTTCTTC
CDR3: CASSLGPQRGLSYNEQFF

size: .
V: TRBV18
D: TRBD1
J: TRBJ2-7
DNA: TGTGCCAGCTCACCACGGGGACAGGGCACCTACGAGCAGTACTTC
CDR3: CASSPRGQGTYEQYF

size: .
V: TRBV18
D: .
J: TRBJ1-1
DNA: TGTGCCAGCTCACCCTCGAGGGTGAACACTGAAGCTTTCTTT
CDR3: CASSPSRVNTEAFF

size: .
V: TRBV30
D: TRBD1
J: TRBJ1-2
DNA: TGTGCCACCTACAGGGGGTATGGCTACACCTTC
CDR3: CATYRGYGYTF

size: many
V: TRBV7-9
D: .
J: TRBJ2-4
DNA: TGTGCCAGCAGCTCTTACGGGGGAAACATTCAGTACTTC
CDR3: CASSSYGGNIQYF

size: .
V: TRBV6-1
D: TRBD1
J: TRBJ1-1
DNA: TGTGCCAGCGGACTAACAGGGGACACTGAAGCTTTCTTT
CDR3: CASGLTGDTEAFF

size: .
V: TRBV9
D: .
J: TRBJ1-2
DNA: TGTGCCAGCAGCGTAGTTGAGGACTATGGCTACACCTTC
CDR3: CASSVVEDYGYTF

size: few
V: TRBV9
D: .
J: TRBJ2-1
DNA: TGTGCCAGCAGCCCCCCGCCGGGCTACAATGAGCAGTTCTTC
CDR3: CASSPPPGYNEQFF

size: .
V: TRBV6-4
D: TRBD2
J: TRBJ2-5
DNA: TGTGCCAGTAGTCCGAGCGGGGAGGAGACCCAGTACTTC
CDR3: CASSPSGEETQYF

size: .
V: TRBV10-3
D: .
J: TRBJ1-1
DNA: TGTGCCATCAGGGGCTCAGCGGGGAACACTGAAGCTTTCTTT
CDR3: CAIRGSAGNTEAFF

size: .
V: TRBV2
D: TRBD1
J: TRBJ2-1
DNA: TGTGCCAGCAGTGCGACAGGGAAATCCTACAATGAGCAGTTCTTC
CDR3: CASSATGKSYNEQFF

size: .
V: TRBV4-1
D: .
J: TRBJ1-5
DNA: TGCGCCAGCAGCCAAGGTGGACAGCCAAATCAGCCCCAGCATTTT
CDR3: CASSQGGQPNQPQHF

size: .
V: TRBV6-1
D: .
J: TRBJ2-1
DNA: TGTGCCAGCAGTGCAGTCTTGGGGACTGGATACAATGAGCAGTTCTTC
CDR3: CASSAVLGTGYNEQFF

size: .
V: TRBV29-1
D: .
J: TRBJ2-7
DNA: TGCAGCGTGAGGGCGGGTTTCTACGAGCAGTACTTC
CDR3: CSVRAGFYEQYF

size: few
V: TRBV2
D: TRBD1
J: TRBJ2-7
DNA: TGTGCCAGCAGTCGTCCGGGACAGGTCGCCTACGAGCAGTACTTC
CDR3: CASSRPGQVAYEQYF

size: .
V: TRBV19
D: TRBD2
J: TRBJ2-3
DNA: TGTGCCAGTAGTCCAGCGGGAGCCCCAGATACGCAGTATTTT
CDR3: CASSPAGAPDTQYF

size: .
V: TRBV19
D: .
J: TRBJ2-1
DNA: TGTGCCAGTAGTTTGCGGGGACCCTACAATGAGCAGTTCTTC
CDR3: CASSLRGPYNEQFF

size: .
V: TRBV7-2
D: .
J: TRBJ2-3
DNA: TGTGCCAGCAGGTCTAGCACAGATACGCAGTATTTT
CDR3: CASRSSTDTQYF

size: once
V: TRBV19
D: .
J: TRBJ1-2
DNA: TGTGCCAGTAGTATAGACCGACAGTTGGGCTATGGCTACACCTTC
CDR3: CASSIDRQLGYGYTF

size: few
V: TRBV5-1
D: TRBD2
J: TRBJ2-1
DNA: TGCGCCAGCAGCGCTGGGACTAGCGGGCACAATGAGCAGTTCTTC
CDR3: CASSAGTSGHNEQFF

size: .
V: TRBV5-1
D: TRBD1
J: TRBJ2-7
DNA: TGCGCCAGCAGCTCCGGACAGGGAGCCTACGAGCAGTACTTC
CDR3: CASSSGQGAYEQYF

size: .
V: TRBV4-2
D: .
J: TRBJ1-1
DNA: TGTGCCAGCAGCCAAGAGCCCGGAGACACTGAAGCTTTCTTT
CDR3: CASSQEPGDTEAFF